These 5 T cell receptor beta chains originate from one sample sequenced in a study of PD-L1 blockade in urothelial cancer. This sample's time point: pretreatment peripheral blood. Profiled with immunoSEQ multiplex PCR; TCRdb holds only in-frame clones, not every one. The data contain fewer than 75,000 clones, about nine tenths of them singletons. This sample comprised PBMCs, obtained around atezolizumab (anti-PD-L1) treatment. The source of these receptors is a man aged 65-85 years with urothelial cancer.

The chain carries TRBV30 and TRBJ1-2; a possible D gene is TRBD1 (6 bases). Germline CDR1 and CDR2: GTSNPN and SVGIG (reference sequence). The CDR3 runs 14 residues. V was clipped by 0 bases and J by 4 bases, with 12 bases between them. This chain's CDR3 is CAWSVRQGFYGYTF. CDR3 nucleotide sequence: TGTGCCTGGAGTGTACGGCAGGGGTTCTATGGCTACACCTTC.

The V gene is TRBV9, the J gene TRBJ2-3; 9 positions match TRBD1. Germline V gene data show CDR1 as SGDLS and CDR2 as YYNGEE. V lost 4 bases and J lost 4; bases outside the gene matches: 7. This CDR3 spans 15 amino acids. CDR3 sequence reads: CASSTRQGVPDTQYF. In DNA, the CDR3 is TGTGCCAGCAGCACCAGACAGGGGGTCCCAGATACGCAGTATTTT.

CDR3: CASSPTPTSARLGEQYF. CDR3 nucleotide sequence: TGTGCCAGCAGTCCAACCCCCACTAGCGCACGCCTCGGCGAGCAGTACTTC. The gene calls are TRBV7-2 and TRBJ2-7, with TRBD2 matching 7 bases. The CDR3 has 17 residues. Germline loops: CDR1 SGHTA, CDR2 FQGNSA. Germline trimming cut 6 bases from V and 6 bases from J; bases unmatched to any gene: 20.

The chain has TRBV15 and TRBJ2-1; D gene ambiguous. V lost 0 bases and J 5 bases, leaving 11 bases between the germline ends. Germline V gene sequence: CDR1 LNHNV, CDR2 YYDKDF (reference sequence). The CDR3 sequence is 15 residues long. Here the CDR3 DNA reads TGTGCCACCAGCAGAGATCGTTCCAGAAACAATGAGCAGTTCTTC. Its protein product is CATSRDRSRNNEQFF. Variable domain in full (rest from reference TRBV15 and TRBJ2-1): DAMVIQNPRYQVTQFGKPVTLSCSQTLNHNVMYWYQQKSSQAPKLLFHYYDKDFNNEADTPDNFQSRRPNTSFCFLDIRSPGLGDTAMYLCATSRDRSRNNEQFFGPGTRLTVL.

The rearrangement links TRBV5-6 to TRBJ2-7; 11 bases are shared with TRBD2. V shed 4 bases and J 4 bases; nucleotides not matched to a gene: 10. The CDR3 is made up of 16 amino acids. Germline loops: CDR1 SGHDT, CDR2 YYEEEE. The DNA for the CDR3 is TGTGCCAGCAGCGGTAGCGGGAGGGCCCTCGGGTACGAGCAGTACTTC. This translates into CASSGSGRALGYEQYF.